The source of this TCR beta chain is a study of chemoradiotherapy in HPV16-positive cancers. Study context: Candidate HPV-specific clones and shared TCR motifs came from a couple of HPV16-positive patients.

Points from the study as a whole: HPV-specific T cells were functionally defined from only a couple of HPV16-positive patients. For HPV16-positive patients, expanding HPV-responsive T cells associated with longer recurrence-free survival. During treatment, candidate HPV-specific clones and E7-related motifs expanded in tumor.

Clones were read by immunoSEQ multiplex PCR, and TCRdb kept only the in-frame ones, dropping some. The sample contains under 40,000 clones, about nine tenths of which appear only once. In the case of this clone: Its antigen remains unknown.

This specimen consisted of blood, obtained from a patient who underwent chemoradiotherapy. This clonotype originated in a human donor with HPV-associated anogenital cancer.

The DNA of the CDR3 is TGTGCCAGCAGCTCAAAACAGGGCATGGGGGGGGATGAGCAGTTCTTC. Amino acid sequence: CASSSKQGMGGDEQFF. This chain joins TRBV5-8 and TRBJ2-1; D perhaps matches TRBD2 (7 bases). CDR3 length: 16 amino acids. Germline assignment: CDR1 SGHTS and CDR2 YDEGEE. Trimming stripped 3 bases from V and 8 bases from J, with 21 bases between.